The next 10 T cell receptor beta chains were all read from a single sample in a study of STAT5B mutations in CD4+ large granular lymphocyte leukemia. Clones were read by immunoSEQ multiplex PCR, and TCRdb kept only the in-frame ones, dropping some. The sample has around 33,000 clones; approximately 90% are singletons. The sequenced material came from CD4+ T cells from blood buffy coats. The receptors here all came from a human donor in good health.

This clone has just a few counts. V usage is TRBV2 and J usage is TRBJ1-2; the D is unclear. Germline CDR1 is SNHLY and CDR2 is FYNNEI. V was pared by 0 bases and J by 4 bases, with 9 bases between. The CDR3 has 14 amino acids. The CDR3 DNA reads TGTGCCAGCAGTGAAGCTTATGGGCCCTATGGCTACACCTTC. Protein: CASSEAYGPYGYTF.

The chain has TRBV5-1 and TRBJ2-5; 8 bases are a match to TRBD1. From germline, CDR1 is SGHRS and CDR2 YFSETQ. The CDR3 is made up of 17 amino acids. V dropped 0 bases and J dropped 2; count of bases not matched to a gene: 9. CDR3 in amino acids: CASSLAGRQGRQETQYF. For the CDR3, the DNA is TGCGCCAGCAGCTTGGCAGGGAGACAGGGGAGGCAAGAGACCCAGTACTTC.

The chain carries TRBV7-2 and TRBJ2-5; TRBD1 might be the D (5 bases). The CDR3 totals 15 residues. Trimming took 2 bases from V and 3 from J, leaving 13 bases between them. In germline, CDR1 is SGHTA, CDR2 FQGNSA. In nucleotides, the CDR3 is TGTGCCAGCAGCTTATGGGAAGGGGCGAAAGAGACCCAGTACTTC. It encodes CASSLWEGAKETQYF.

V usage is TRBV7-2 and J usage is TRBJ1-3; 10 nucleotides align to TRBD1. The junction had 8 bases not matched to a gene; V was cut back by 0 bases and J by 3 bases. CDR1 and CDR2 from the germline V gene are SGHTA and FQGNSA. This CDR3 has 18 residues. The CDR3 DNA sequence: TGTGCCAGCAGCTTAGCGGCCCAGGGGACAGGGGTTGGAAACACCATATATTTT. Protein sequence: CASSLAAQGTGVGNTIYF.

The gene calls are TRBV11-2 and TRBJ1-4; no clear D gene. Germline V lookup: CDR1 SGHAT, CDR2 FQNNGV. Between the trimmed V and J ends, which lost 8 bases and 3 bases, there was a span of 13 bases. There are 14 residues in the CDR3. The CDR3 here is CASVPGISNEKLFF. The CDR3 DNA reads TGTGCCAGCGTCCCGGGTATTTCTAATGAAAAACTGTTTTTT.

V and J are TRBV30 and TRBJ2-3; D possibly corresponds to TRBD2 (5 bases). The germline gives CDR1 GTSNPN, CDR2 SVGIG (reference sequence). Deletions cut 4 bases from V and 1 base from J, with 6 bases between. CDR3 length: 12 residues. The CDR3 protein is CAWTAGTDTQYF. The CDR3 nucleotides are TGTGCCTGGACAGCGGGCACAGATACGCAGTATTTT.

The V call is TRBV29-1, the J call TRBJ2-5; 10 nucleotides line up with TRBD2. Germline trimming cut 0 bases from V and 5 bases from J; bases unmatched to any gene: 18. CDR1 is SQVTM and CDR2 is ANQGSEA in the germline V gene. The CDR3 consists of 19 residues. The CDR3, as DNA: TGCAGCGTTGAAGATCCAGGAGAGCGGGAGGGCCGGGGTTGGGAGACCCAGTACTTC. This gives the protein CSVEDPGEREGRGWETQYF.

This clone was seen a handful of times. V usage is TRBV2 and J usage is TRBJ1-5, with a tentative D call TRBD1 (5 bases). Trimming took off 6 bases at V and 7 bases at J, with 16 bases between the two ends. Germline V gives CDR1 SNHLY, CDR2 FYNNEI. CDR3 size: 14 residues. Here the CDR3 reads CASRPAGGEQPQHF. The CDR3 nucleotides are TGTGCCAGCAGACCAGCGGGGGGAGAGCAGCCCCAGCATTTT.

V gene TRBV7-8 combines with J gene TRBJ1-2; D gene ambiguous. Germline lookup yields CDR1 SGHVS and CDR2 FQNEAQ. Trimming left V 4 bases short and J 4 bases short, with 10 bases between. CDR3 length: 13 residues. This chain's CDR3 is CASSSTALYGYTF. The CDR3 nucleotides are TGTGCCAGCAGCTCTACTGCCCTCTATGGCTACACCTTC.

The chain couples TRBV12-5 to TRBJ2-6; D call uncertain. The CDR3 has 13 residues. Trimming removed 6 bases at V and 2 bases at J, with 5 bases between. CDR1 and CDR2 (germline): LGHNT, FRNRAP. The CDR3 is CASGPTGANVLTF. The CDR3 DNA reads TGTGCTAGTGGACCGACTGGGGCCAACGTCCTGACTTTC.